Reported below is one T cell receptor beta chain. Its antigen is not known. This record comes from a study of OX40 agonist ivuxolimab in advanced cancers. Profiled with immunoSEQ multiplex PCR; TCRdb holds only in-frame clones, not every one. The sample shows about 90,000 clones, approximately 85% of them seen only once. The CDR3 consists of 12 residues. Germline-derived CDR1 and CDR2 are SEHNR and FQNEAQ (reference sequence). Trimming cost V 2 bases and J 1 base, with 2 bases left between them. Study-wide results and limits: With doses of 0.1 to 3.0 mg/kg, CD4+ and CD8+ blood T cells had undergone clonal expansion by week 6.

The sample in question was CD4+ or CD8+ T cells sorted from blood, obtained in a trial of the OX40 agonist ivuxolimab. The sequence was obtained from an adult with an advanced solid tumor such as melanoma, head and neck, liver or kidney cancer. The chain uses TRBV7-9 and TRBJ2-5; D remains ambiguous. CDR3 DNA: TGTGCCAGCAGCTTATTCCAAGAGACCCAGTACTTC. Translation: CASSLFQETQYF.